This T cell receptor beta chain is drawn from a study of glioma-infiltrating T cells after dendritic cell vaccination. Study-wide background: Patients had newly diagnosed or recurrent glioblastoma and received dendritic cell vaccines. Dendritic cell vaccine was injected intradermally three times, biweekly.

Germline V gene sequence: CDR1 MNHNS, CDR2 SASEGT. The CDR3 runs to 15 residues. J was trimmed by 7 bases and V by 3 bases; bases with no gene match: 8. Specified time point: after dendritic cell vaccination, including at tumor progression/relapse. TCRdb keeps only in-frame clones here, not all; method: immunoSEQ multiplex PCR. The table records tens of thousands of clones, over 80% of them present only once. This TCR derives from a human donor with glioblastoma. The sequencing used blood, collected after dendritic cell vaccination. The chain recombines TRBV6-1 with TRBJ2-5; 10 bases align to TRBD2. In DNA form, the CDR3 reads TGTGCCAGCAGTGAGGTGGCTAGCGGGGGCGGGACCCAGTACTTC. Translation gives CASSEVASGGGTQYF.